The rows below give T cell receptor beta chains drawn from one sample of a study of blood T cells in healthy people across ages. TCRdb processed the 5' RACE reads anew with MiXCR; each CDR3 protein has one entry. Here the sample spans approximately 2,000,000 distinct CDR3 sequences, about 39% being singletons. The sample taken for sequencing was blood. The receptors were gathered from a human donor in good health. The CDR3 runs from the conserved cysteine through the conserved F or W. The D gene is left open where the match is weak. The size of a clone is reported for some rows only, either as once, few or many, or as a class for expanded clones.

clone size,V gene,J gene,D gene,CDR3 protein,CDR3 DNA
few,TRBV6-6,TRBJ2-7,-,CASQRGEDYEQYF,TGTGCCAGTCAGAGAGGGGAGGACTACGAGCAGTACTTC
few,TRBV11-1,TRBJ2-4,TRBD1,CASSRHGTAPTKKQYF,TGTGCCAGCAGCCGACACGGGACAGCACCTACGAAAAAGCAGTACTTC
few,TRBV4-3,TRBJ2-7,TRBD1,CASSQLTGELYEQYF,TGCGCCAGCAGCCAGTTGACAGGGGAGCTCTACGAGCAGTACTTC
-,TRBV29-1,TRBJ1-5,-,CSVATGVSNQPQHF,TGCAGCGTTGCTACGGGGGTGAGCAATCAGCCCCAGCATTTT
-,TRBV11-2,TRBJ2-7,-,CASSLGVSTYEQYF,TGTGCCAGCAGCTTAGGGGTCTCCACCTACGAGCAGTACTTC
-,TRBV6-5,TRBJ2-1,-,CATTDSNEQFF,TGTGCCACCACCGACAGCAATGAGCAGTTCTTC
-,TRBV7-3,TRBJ2-3,-,CASSLWTSSTDTQYF,TGTGCCAGCAGCTTATGGACCAGTAGCACAGATACGCAGTATTTT
few,TRBV10-3,TRBJ2-3,TRBD2,CAISAGLADSTDTQYF,TGTGCCATCAGTGCGGGACTAGCGGACAGCACAGATACGCAGTATTTT
-,TRBV6-6,TRBJ2-3,-,CAAGGGHSTDTQYF,TGTGCCGCAGGAGGTGGGCACAGCACAGATACGCAGTATTTT
-,TRBV7-2,TRBJ2-7,-,CASSALAPPRYNEQYF,TGTGCCAGCAGCGCACTGGCCCCTCCCCGGTACAATGAGCAGTACTTC